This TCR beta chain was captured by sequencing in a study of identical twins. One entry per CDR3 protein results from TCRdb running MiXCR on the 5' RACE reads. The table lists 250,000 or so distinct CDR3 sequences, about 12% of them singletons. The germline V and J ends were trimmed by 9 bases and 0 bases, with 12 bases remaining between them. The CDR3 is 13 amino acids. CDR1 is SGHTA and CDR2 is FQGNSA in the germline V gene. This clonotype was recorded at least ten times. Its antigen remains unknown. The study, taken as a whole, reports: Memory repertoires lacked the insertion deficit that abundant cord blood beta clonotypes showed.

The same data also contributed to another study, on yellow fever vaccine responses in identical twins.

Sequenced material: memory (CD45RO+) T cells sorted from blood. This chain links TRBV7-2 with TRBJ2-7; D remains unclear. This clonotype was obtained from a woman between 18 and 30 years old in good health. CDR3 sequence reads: CASSRATSYEQYF. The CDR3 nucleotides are TGTGCCAGTTCTCGGGCAACCTCCTACGAGCAGTACTTC.